This entry describes one T cell receptor beta chain. The record originates from a study of blood T cell repertoires in COVID-19. Study context: The cDNA or gDNA used as material had been derived from T cells, B-cell-depleted T cells, or PBMCs.

Original methodology: Nucleated cell counts were estimated from reference gene primer amplification. Only in-frame clones appear in the TCRdb table, and some are missing; sequencing was by immunoSEQ multiplex PCR. The V and J calls and the clone size are those of that table, but D and trimming were determined from the DNA. This table has over 50,000 clones, about 91% appearing once. Sequenced: peripheral blood. The source is a man aged 45 to 65 with active COVID-19.

The CDR3 protein is CASSYSDRNTEAFF. As DNA, the CDR3 is TGTGCCAGCAGTTACTCAGACAGGAACACTGAAGCTTTCTTT. This rearrangement joins TRBV6-5 to TRBJ1-1, with D perhaps TRBD1 (5 bases). Per germline, CDR1 MNHEY and CDR2 SVGAGI. V was trimmed by 0 bases and J by 1 base, leaving 6 bases between them. The CDR3 has 14 amino acids.